The clone carrying this TCR beta chain is called medium-sized (0.01 to 0.1%) based on its frequency. This entry comes from a study of cytomegalovirus exposure and HLA in healthy donors. Germline values: CDR1 MNHNS, CDR2 SASEGT. The CDR3 runs 15 residues. The V segment lost 2 bases and the J segment 6 bases; nucleotides outside the gene matches: 3. 60 Vbeta and 13 Jbeta primers were used in PCR. The assay was immunoSEQ multiplex PCR, and TCRdb's table has in-frame clones only and misses some. The repertoire table contains around 31,000 clones. The source is a man aged 25-40 years in good health and CMV-seronegative. The chain recombines TRBV6-1 with TRBJ2-3; 12 bases are shared with TRBD2. Sequencing used PBMCs. This CDR3 reads CASSELAGGSDTQYF. In DNA, the CDR3 is TGTGCCAGCAGTGAACTAGCGGGAGGGTCTGATACGCAGTATTTT.